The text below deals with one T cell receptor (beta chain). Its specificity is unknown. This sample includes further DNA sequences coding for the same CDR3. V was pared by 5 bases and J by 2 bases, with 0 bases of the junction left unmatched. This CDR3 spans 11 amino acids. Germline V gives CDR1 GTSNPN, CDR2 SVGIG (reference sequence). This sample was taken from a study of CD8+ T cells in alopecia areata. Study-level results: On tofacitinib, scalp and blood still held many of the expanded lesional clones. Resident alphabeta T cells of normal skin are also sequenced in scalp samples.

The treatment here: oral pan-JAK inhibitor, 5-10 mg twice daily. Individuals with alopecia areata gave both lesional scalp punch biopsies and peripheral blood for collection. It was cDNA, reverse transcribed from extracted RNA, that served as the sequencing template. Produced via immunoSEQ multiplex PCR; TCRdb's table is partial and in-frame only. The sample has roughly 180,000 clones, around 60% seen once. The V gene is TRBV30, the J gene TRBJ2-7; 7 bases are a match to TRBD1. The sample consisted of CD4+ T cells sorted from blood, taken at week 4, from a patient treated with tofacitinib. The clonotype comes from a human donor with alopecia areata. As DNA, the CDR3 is TGTGCCTGGGGGACAGCCTACGAGCAGTACTTC. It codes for CAWGTAYEQYF. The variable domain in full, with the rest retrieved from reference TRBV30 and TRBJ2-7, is SQTIHQWPATLVQPVGSPLSLECTVEGTSNPNLYWYRQAAGRGLQLLFYSVGIGQISSEVPQNLSASRPQDRQFILSSKKLLLSDSGFYLCAWGTAYEQYFGPGTRLTVT.